This T cell receptor (beta chain) was sequenced in a study of blood T cell repertoires in COVID-19. Looking at the study overall: Both acute and convalescent COVID-19 samples were obtained from the United States, Italy and Spain.

Original handling: The authors estimated nucleated cell counts from reference gene primer amplification. TCRdb keeps only in-frame clones here, not all; method: immunoSEQ multiplex PCR. V and J calls and clone size come straight from that table; D and trimming were deduced from the DNA. The table has about 160,000 clones, about 90% seen once. Between the trimmed V and J ends, which lost 6 bases and 0 bases, there was a span of 6 bases. The CDR3 sequence is 14 residues long. CDR1 is MRHNA and CDR2 is SNTAGT in the germline V gene. A Seattle source enrolled patients during active infection and followed them longitudinally.

This chain links TRBV6-4 with TRBJ1-6; D gene uncertain. The origin of this receptor is a man aged 30 to 39 with COVID-19, enrolled during active disease. Material: peripheral blood. The CDR3 DNA is TGTGCCAGCAGACTAAGCTCCTATAATTCACCCCTCCACTTT. Amino acids: CASRLSSYNSPLHF.